This section outlines one T cell receptor beta chain sequence together with its context. The data were obtained in a study of T cells in Graves' hyperthyroidism and ophthalmopathy. Researchers amplified the TCR beta CDR3 regions from RNA transcripts. Using the HTBI primer set, a first-round RT-PCR was run on the TCR CDR3. In TCRdb, the multiplex PCR reads were re-called with MiXCR into one record per CDR3 protein. Here the sample spans around 690,000 distinct CDR3 sequences, roughly 17% being singletons. V was shortened by 0 bases and J by 0 bases, with 15 bases between the two germline ends. CDR3 length: 17 amino acids. From germline, CDR1 is DFQATT and CDR2 SNEGSKA (reference sequence).

The gene calls are TRBV20-1 and TRBJ1-5; D remains unclear. Sample: blood. The sequence was obtained from a middle-aged man with Graves' hyperthyroidism. The CDR3 loop reads CSARDLYTIDSNQPQHF. The CDR3 DNA is TGCAGTGCTAGAGATTTGTACACTATAGATAGCAATCAGCCCCAGCATTTT.